The entry below gives a single T cell receptor (beta chain) sequence along with its context. Its antigen is still unknown. These data belong to a study of shared clonotypes between healthy human individuals. Study conclusions and caveats: Clonotypes that were shared across a handful of donors made up roughly 5.2% of naive CD4 clonotypes.

Donation came from healthy HIV-negative adults that had no recent acute infections or vaccinations. The CDR3 sequence is 15 residues long. Germline V gene data show CDR1 as KGHSH and CDR2 as LQKENI. The ends lost 4 bases at V and 4 bases at J; junction bases unmatched: 6. Genomic DNA of each subset was evenly split across several immunoSEQ plates. Libraries were prepared by immunoSEQ multiplex PCR; TCRdb keeps only in-frame clonotypes and omits some of them. The sample lists about 2.4 million clones; 90% to 95% were seen once. The receptor was isolated from a man between 18 and 29 years old in good health. Some clones in this sample may be carry-over from other donors' samples. The sequenced material came from naive CD4+ T cells from PBMCs. Documented subset: CD45RA+ positively selected. The chain employs TRBV18 and TRBJ1-1; TRBD1 matches 10 bases. This CDR3 reads CASSLRTGGSTEAFF. The CDR3, as DNA: TGTGCCAGCTCACTAAGGACAGGGGGATCCACTGAAGCTTTCTTT. Looking up the rest from reference TRBV18 and TRBJ1-1 gives the full variable domain: NAGVMQNPRHLVRRRGQEARLRCSPMKGHSHVYWYRQLPEEGLKFMVYLQKENIIDESGMPKERFSAEFPKEGPSILRIQQVVRGDSAAYFCASSLRTGGSTEAFFGQGTRLTVV.